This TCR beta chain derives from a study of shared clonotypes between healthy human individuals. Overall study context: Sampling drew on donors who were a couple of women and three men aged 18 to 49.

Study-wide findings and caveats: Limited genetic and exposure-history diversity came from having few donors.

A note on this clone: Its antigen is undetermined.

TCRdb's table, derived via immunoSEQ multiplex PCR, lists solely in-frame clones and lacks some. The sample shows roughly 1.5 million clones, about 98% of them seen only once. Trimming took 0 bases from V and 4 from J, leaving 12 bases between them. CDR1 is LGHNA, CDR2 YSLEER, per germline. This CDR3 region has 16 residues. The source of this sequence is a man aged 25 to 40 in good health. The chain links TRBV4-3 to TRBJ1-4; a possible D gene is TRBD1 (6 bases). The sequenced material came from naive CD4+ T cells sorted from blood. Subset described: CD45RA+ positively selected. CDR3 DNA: TGCGCCAGCAGCCAAGAGGGGGGCCTAGGTAATGAAAAACTGTTTTTT. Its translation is CASSQEGGLGNEKLFF.